This T cell receptor (beta chain) comes out of a study of T cell repertoires in cytomegalovirus infection. Study-wide context: Public TCR beta signature analysis indicated the presence of both CMV infection and matching HLA type.

Study-level points and caveats: HLA-C-restricted CMV-specific TCR beta clonotypes prevailed in the ex vivo response.

TCRdb analysed the reads with MiXCR anew, one entry per CDR3 protein. The sample lists around 490,000 distinct CDR3 sequences; about 25% were seen once. The CDR3 length is 17 residues. Germline CDR1 and CDR2: LNHNV and YYDKDF (reference sequence). Trimming removed 1 base from V and 7 bases from J, with 17 bases in between. As concerns this clonotype: As yet, its antigen is unknown.

The origin of this receptor is a human donor in good health (CMV status not recorded). Some clones in this sample may be carry-over from other donors' samples. Sequenced input: PBMCs. The gene calls are TRBV15 and TRBJ1-6, with D hard to call. The CDR3 DNA reads TGTGCCACCAGCAGAGGAGGCGGCCCTAAGGGAAATTCACCCCTCCACTTT. As protein: CATSRGGGPKGNSPLHF.